This TCR beta chain was identified during a study of cytomegalovirus exposure and HLA in healthy donors. The PCR had 60 Vbeta and 13 Jbeta primers. Using immunoSEQ multiplex PCR, the repertoire was profiled, and TCRdb retains in-frame clones only, with some absent. The sample's table shows about 88,000 clones. Overall study findings and caveats: Researchers catalogued about 150 TCR beta chains as cytomegalovirus-associated.

J gave up 4 bases and V 5 bases, and 7 bases lay outside the gene matches. The germline V gene encodes CDR1 LNHNV and CDR2 YYDKDF (reference sequence). The CDR3 has 15 residues. As for this clone: Its antigen is not identified.

The sample consisted of PBMCs. The J gene is TRBJ1-5, the V gene TRBV15; 8 bases are shared with TRBD1. This clonotype was obtained from a girl under 18 in good health and CMV-seropositive. The CDR3: CATSVRTGPNQPQHF. CDR3 nucleotides: TGTGCCACCAGCGTCCGGACAGGGCCAAATCAGCCCCAGCATTTT.